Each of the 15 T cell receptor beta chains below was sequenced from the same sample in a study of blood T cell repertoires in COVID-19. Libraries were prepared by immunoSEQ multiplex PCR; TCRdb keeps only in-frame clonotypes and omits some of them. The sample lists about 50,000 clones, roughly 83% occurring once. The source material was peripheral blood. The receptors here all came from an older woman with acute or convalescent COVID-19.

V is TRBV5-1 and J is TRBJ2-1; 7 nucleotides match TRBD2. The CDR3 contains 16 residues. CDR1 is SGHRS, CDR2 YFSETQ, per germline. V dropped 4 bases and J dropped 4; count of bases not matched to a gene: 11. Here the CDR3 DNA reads TGCGCCAGCAGCACCTTGACTAGCCTCGGGTACAATGAGCAGTTCTTC. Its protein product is CASSTLTSLGYNEQFF.

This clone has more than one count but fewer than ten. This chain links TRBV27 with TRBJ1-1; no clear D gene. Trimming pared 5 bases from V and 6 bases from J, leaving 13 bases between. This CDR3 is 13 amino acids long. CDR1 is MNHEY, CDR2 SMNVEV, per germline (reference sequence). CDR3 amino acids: CASSPRFLAEAFF. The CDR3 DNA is TGTGCCAGCAGTCCCAGGTTTTTAGCTGAAGCTTTCTTT.

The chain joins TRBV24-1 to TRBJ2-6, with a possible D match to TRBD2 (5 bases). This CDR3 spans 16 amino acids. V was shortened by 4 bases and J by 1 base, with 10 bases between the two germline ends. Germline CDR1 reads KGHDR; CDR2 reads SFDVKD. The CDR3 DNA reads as TGTGCCACCAGTGAGAGGACTGTATCTGGGGCCAACGTCCTGACTTTC. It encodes CATSERTVSGANVLTF.

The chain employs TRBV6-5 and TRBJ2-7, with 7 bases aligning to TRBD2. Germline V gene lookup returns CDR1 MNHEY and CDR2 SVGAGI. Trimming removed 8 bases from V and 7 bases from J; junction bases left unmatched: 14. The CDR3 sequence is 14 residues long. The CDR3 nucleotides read TGTGCCAGCGGCCAGGAGGGAGGGCCTTGGGAGCAGTACTTC. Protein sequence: CASGQEGGPWEQYF.

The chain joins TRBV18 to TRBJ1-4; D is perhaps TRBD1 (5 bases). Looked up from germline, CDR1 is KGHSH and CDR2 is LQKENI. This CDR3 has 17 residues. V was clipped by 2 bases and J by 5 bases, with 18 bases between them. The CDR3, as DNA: TGTGCCAGCTCACCAGGGAACCCGACAGCCGAGAATGAAAAACTGTTTTTT. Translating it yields CASSPGNPTAENEKLFF. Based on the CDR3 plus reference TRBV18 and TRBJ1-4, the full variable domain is NAGVMQNPRHLVRRRGQEARLRCSPMKGHSHVYWYRQLPEEGLKFMVYLQKENIIDESGMPKERFSAEFPKEGPSILRIQQVVRGDSAAYFCASSPGNPTAENEKLFFGSGTQLSVL.

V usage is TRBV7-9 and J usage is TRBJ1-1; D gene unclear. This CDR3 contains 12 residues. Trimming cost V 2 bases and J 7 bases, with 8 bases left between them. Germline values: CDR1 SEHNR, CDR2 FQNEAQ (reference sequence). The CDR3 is CASSLPPGEAFF. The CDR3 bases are TGTGCCAGCAGCTTACCCCCCGGTGAAGCTTTCTTT. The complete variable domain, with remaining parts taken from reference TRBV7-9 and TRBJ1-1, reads DTGVSQNPRHKITKRGQNVTFRCDPISEHNRLYWYRQTLGQGPEFLTYFQNEAQLEKSRLLSDRFSAERPKGSFSTLEIQRTEQGDSAMYLCASSLPPGEAFFGQGTRLTVV.

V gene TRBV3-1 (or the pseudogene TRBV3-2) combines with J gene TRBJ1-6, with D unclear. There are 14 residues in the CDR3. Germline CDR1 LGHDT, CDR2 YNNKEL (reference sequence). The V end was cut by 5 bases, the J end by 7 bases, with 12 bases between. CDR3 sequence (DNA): TGTGCCAGCAGCAACCGGGGAGCCAATTCACCCCTCCACTTT. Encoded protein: CASSNRGANSPLHF.

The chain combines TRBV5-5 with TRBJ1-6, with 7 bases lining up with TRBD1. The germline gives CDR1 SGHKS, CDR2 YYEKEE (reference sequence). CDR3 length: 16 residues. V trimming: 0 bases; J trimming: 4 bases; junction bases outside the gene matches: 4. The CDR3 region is CASSLGQGRYNSPLHF. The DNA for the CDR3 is TGTGCCAGCAGCTTGGGACAGGGACGATATAATTCACCCCTCCACTTT.

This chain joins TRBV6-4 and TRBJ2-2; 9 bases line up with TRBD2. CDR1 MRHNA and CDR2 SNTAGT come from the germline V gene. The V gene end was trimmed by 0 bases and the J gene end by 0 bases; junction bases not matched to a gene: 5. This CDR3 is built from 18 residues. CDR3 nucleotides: TGTGCCAGCAGTGACTCTCCCCTAGCGGGGACGAACACCGGGGAGCTGTTTTTT. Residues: CASSDSPLAGTNTGELFF.

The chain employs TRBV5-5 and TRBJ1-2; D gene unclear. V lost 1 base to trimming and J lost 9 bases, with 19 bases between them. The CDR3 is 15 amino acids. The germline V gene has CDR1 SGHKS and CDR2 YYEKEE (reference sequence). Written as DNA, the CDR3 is TGTGCCAGCAGCTTGACGACTGGCCGGGAGGGTAGCTACACCTTC. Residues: CASSLTTGREGSYTF.

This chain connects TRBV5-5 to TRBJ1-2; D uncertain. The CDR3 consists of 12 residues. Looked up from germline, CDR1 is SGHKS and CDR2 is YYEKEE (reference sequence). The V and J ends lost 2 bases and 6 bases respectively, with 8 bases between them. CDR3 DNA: TGTGCCAGCAGCTTCCGTATCGATGGCTACACCTTC. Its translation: CASSFRIDGYTF.

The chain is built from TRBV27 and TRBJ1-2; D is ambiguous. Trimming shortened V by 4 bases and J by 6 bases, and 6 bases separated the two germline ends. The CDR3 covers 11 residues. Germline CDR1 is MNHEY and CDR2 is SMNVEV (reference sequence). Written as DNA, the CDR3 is TGTGCCAGCAGTTCCGGGAATGGCTACACCTTC. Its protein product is CASSSGNGYTF.

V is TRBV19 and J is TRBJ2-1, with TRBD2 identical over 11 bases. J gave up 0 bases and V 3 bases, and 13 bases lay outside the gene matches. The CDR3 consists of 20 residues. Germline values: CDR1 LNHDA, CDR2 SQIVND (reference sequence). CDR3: CASSILGLADQIYSYNEQFF. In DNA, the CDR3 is TGTGCCAGTAGTATTTTGGGACTAGCGGATCAGATTTACTCCTACAATGAGCAGTTCTTC.

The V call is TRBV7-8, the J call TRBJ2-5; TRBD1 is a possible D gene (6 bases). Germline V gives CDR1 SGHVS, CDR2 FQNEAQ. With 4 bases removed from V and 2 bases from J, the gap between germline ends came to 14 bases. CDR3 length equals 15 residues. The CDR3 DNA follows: TGTGCCAGCAGCTCCCCGGGCAGGGGACAAGAGACCCAGTACTTC. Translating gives CASSSPGRGQETQYF.

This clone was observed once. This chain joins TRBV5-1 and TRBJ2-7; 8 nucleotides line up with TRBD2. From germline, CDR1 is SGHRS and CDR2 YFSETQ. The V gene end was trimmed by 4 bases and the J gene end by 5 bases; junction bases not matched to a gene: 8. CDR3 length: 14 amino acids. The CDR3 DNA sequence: TGCGCCAGCAGCGACGGGGGGGCCGGCAACGAGCAGTACTTC. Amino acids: CASSDGGAGNEQYF.